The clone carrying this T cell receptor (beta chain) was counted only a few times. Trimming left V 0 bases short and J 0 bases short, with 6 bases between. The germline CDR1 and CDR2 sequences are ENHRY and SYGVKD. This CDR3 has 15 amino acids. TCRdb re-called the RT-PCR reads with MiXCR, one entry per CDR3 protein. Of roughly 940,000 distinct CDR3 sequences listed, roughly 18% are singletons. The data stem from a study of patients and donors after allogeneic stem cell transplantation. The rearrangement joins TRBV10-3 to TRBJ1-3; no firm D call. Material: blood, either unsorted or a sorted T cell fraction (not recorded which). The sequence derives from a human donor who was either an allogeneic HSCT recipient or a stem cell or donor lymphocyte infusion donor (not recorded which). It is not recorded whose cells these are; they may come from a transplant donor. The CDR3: CAISESKPSGNTIYF. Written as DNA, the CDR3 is TGTGCCATCAGTGAGTCGAAGCCCTCTGGAAACACCATATATTTT.